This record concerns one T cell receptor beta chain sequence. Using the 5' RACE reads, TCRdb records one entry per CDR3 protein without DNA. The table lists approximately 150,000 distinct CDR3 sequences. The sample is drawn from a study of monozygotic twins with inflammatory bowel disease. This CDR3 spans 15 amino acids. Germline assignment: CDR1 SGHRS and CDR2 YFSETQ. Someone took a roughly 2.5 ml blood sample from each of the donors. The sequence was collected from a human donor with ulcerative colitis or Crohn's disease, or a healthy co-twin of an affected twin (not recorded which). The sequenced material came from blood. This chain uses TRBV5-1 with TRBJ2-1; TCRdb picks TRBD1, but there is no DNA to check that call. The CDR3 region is CASRSQGSSSNEQFF.